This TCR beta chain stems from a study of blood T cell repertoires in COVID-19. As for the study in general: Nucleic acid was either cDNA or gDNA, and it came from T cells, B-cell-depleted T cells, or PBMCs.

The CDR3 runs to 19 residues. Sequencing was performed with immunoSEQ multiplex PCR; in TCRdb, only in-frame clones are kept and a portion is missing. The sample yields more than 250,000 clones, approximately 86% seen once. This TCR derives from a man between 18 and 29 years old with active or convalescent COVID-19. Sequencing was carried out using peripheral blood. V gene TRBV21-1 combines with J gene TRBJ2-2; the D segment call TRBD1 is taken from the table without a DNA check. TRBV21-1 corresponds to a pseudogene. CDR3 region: CASSKSGERTGLGTGELFF. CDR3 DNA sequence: TGTGCCAGCAGCAAGTCCGGGGAGCGGACAGGGCTGGGCACCGGGGAGCTGTTTTTT.